Following are 19 T cell receptor beta chains from one sample sequenced in a study of human versus mouse CDR3 diversity and MHC coevolution. This table comes from immunoSEQ multiplex PCR, and its TCRdb copy is limited to in-frame clones, with some not included. This sample has some 82,000 clones, with around 93% found just once. The specimen sequenced was naive CD4+ T cells from blood. Subset indicated: CD45RO-negative CD62L-positive naive CD4 T cells. The origin of the receptors is a person aged 25-75 years in good health.

The chain has TRBV5-5 and TRBJ1-6, with a possible D match to TRBD1 (6 bases). The CDR3 extends over 15 amino acids. Trimming removed 4 bases from V and 7 bases from J, with 15 bases in between. Per the germline V gene, CDR1 is SGHKS and CDR2 is YYEKEE (reference sequence). CDR3 sequence: CASSVQGTRNSPLHF. DNA for the CDR3: TGTGCCAGCAGCGTTCAGGGGACGCGAAATTCACCCCTCCACTTT.

V gene TRBV18 combines with J gene TRBJ1-3; possibly TRBD1 for D (5 bases). The CDR3 contains 16 residues. The V end was cut by 1 base, the J end by 0 bases, with 10 bases between. CDR1 is KGHSH, CDR2 LQKENI, per germline. CDR3 DNA: TGTGCCAGCTCACCACGGGGAGGGGCCTCTGGAAACACCATATATTTT. This codes for CASSPRGGASGNTIYF.

This clone was recorded once. This sequence joins TRBV7-9 and TRBJ1-6, with D possibly being TRBD1 (5 bases). There are 15 residues in the CDR3. Germline CDR1 reads SEHNR; CDR2 reads FQNEAQ (reference sequence). Trimming removed 5 bases at V and 9 bases at J, with 17 bases between. The CDR3 DNA is TGTGCCAGCAGCCCACTCCAGGGTAACCTTTCACCCCTCCACTTT. Translation: CASSPLQGNLSPLHF.

This clone was counted a few times. This chain uses TRBV7-3 with TRBJ2-5, with D unclear. Per the germline V gene, CDR1 is SGHTA and CDR2 is FQGTGA. The CDR3 contains 14 residues. V was pared by 5 bases and J by 5 bases, with 15 bases between. In DNA form, the CDR3 reads TGTGCCAGCAGCGCGCGGCATACGCGGGAGACCCAGTACTTC. Translated, it gives CASSARHTRETQYF. Supplemented by reference TRBV7-3 and TRBJ2-5, the full variable domain reads GAGVSQTPSNKVTEKGKYVELRCDPISGHTALYWYRQSLGQGPEFLIYFQGTGAADDSGLPNDRFFAVRPEGSVSTLKIQRTERGDSAVYLCASSARHTRETQYFGPGTRLLVL.

The chain carries TRBV11-3 and TRBJ1-2; D might be TRBD1 (6 bases). V was trimmed by 5 bases and J by 0 bases, leaving 13 bases between them. This CDR3 has 15 amino acids. Germline V CDR1 and CDR2: SGHNT, YENEEA. DNA for the CDR3: TGTGCCAGCAGCACTCTGGACAGATCTAACTATGGCTACACCTTC. Residues: CASSTLDRSNYGYTF.

The CDR3 protein is CASSLAWAAEAFF. CDR3 DNA: TGTGCCAGCAGCTTAGCGTGGGCAGCCGAAGCTTTCTTT. V is TRBV7-2 and J is TRBJ1-1; no reliable D call. The CDR3 consists of 13 residues. V was trimmed by 0 bases and J by 8 bases, leaving 10 bases between them. The V gene's germline CDR1 is SGHTA and CDR2 FQGNSA.

The chain couples TRBV5-1 to TRBJ2-2; 7 bases match TRBD1. The CDR3 is 15 amino acids. Germline lookup yields CDR1 SGHRS and CDR2 YFSETQ. Trimming at V came to 4 bases and at J to 0 bases, leaving 3 bases not matched to a gene. CDR3 sequence: CASSLGTANTGELFF. CDR3 DNA: TGCGCCAGCAGCCTAGGGACAGCGAACACCGGGGAGCTGTTTTTT.

V usage is TRBV6-6 and J usage is TRBJ2-2; D may be TRBD1 (6 bases). CDR1 is MNHNY and CDR2 is SVGAGI in the germline V gene (reference sequence). V was clipped by 2 bases and J by 0 bases, with 10 bases between them. The length of the CDR3 is 16 residues. CDR3: CASSYPTGSNTGELFF. CDR3 DNA: TGTGCCAGCAGTTACCCGACAGGTTCGAACACCGGGGAGCTGTTTTTT.

The V and J genes are TRBV7-2 and TRBJ1-5, with a weak D call TRBD1 (6 bases). In germline, CDR1 is SGHTA, CDR2 FQGNSA. The V end lost 1 base, the J end lost 5 bases, and 6 bases lay between the germline ends. The CDR3 totals 13 residues. The CDR3 here is CASSLGQDQPQHF. In DNA, the CDR3 is TGTGCCAGCAGCTTAGGACAGGATCAGCCCCAGCATTTT.

The J gene is TRBJ2-3, the V gene TRBV9, with D unresolved. This CDR3 has 13 amino acids. V was trimmed by 2 bases and J by 1 base, leaving 5 bases between them. In germline, CDR1 is SGDLS, CDR2 YYNGEE. The CDR3 reads CASSVQGTDTQYF. In nucleotides, the CDR3 is TGTGCCAGCAGCGTCCAGGGCACAGATACGCAGTATTTT. The entire variable domain, with the rest obtained from reference TRBV9 and TRBJ2-3, is as follows: DSGVTQTPKHLITATGQRVTLRCSPRSGDLSVYWYQQSLDQGLQFLIQYYNGEERAKGNILERFSAQQFPDLHSELNLSSLELGDSALYFCASSVQGTDTQYFGPGTRLTVL.

This clone came up once. The V call is TRBV5-1, the J call TRBJ1-1; 9 nucleotides agree with TRBD1. The CDR3 is 16 amino acids. V dropped 2 bases and J dropped 5; count of bases not matched to a gene: 10. CDR1 SGHRS and CDR2 YFSETQ come from the germline V gene. The CDR3 DNA reads TGCGCCAGCAGCTTACCACAGGGACAGGGAGCAACTGAAGCTTTCTTT. Translation gives CASSLPQGQGATEAFF.

The J gene is TRBJ1-1, the V gene TRBV18, with D maybe TRBD1 (5 bases). The V end lost 3 bases, the J end lost 4 bases, and 15 bases lay between the germline ends. From germline, CDR1 is KGHSH and CDR2 LQKENI. CDR3 length: 15 amino acids. The CDR3 bases are TGTGCCAGCTCACCCGGGGAGGGACGGATCACTGAAGCTTTCTTT. Translation gives CASSPGEGRITEAFF.

The genes are TRBV7-2 and TRBJ1-1; D may be TRBD1 (6 bases). The germline gives CDR1 SGHTA, CDR2 FQGNSA. Deletions cut 1 base from V and 5 bases from J, with 14 bases between. This CDR3 spans 15 amino acids. The CDR3 DNA is TGTGCCAGCAGCTTAGGGTATGGGGGCGGAACTGAAGCTTTCTTT. This sequence encodes CASSLGYGGGTEAFF.

CDR3 DNA: TGTGCCAGCAGCTTCCTGACCGGGACAGGGGCCTCATGGGCTGAAGCTTTCTTT. Residues: CASSFLTGTGASWAEAFF. The chain couples TRBV9 to TRBJ1-1; 10 nucleotides agree with TRBD1. J gave up 6 bases and V 4 bases, and 18 bases lay outside the gene matches. The CDR3 covers 18 residues. Germline V gene lookup returns CDR1 SGDLS and CDR2 YYNGEE.

The CDR3 sequence is CASSMVRLEVQFF. In DNA, the CDR3 is TGTGCCAGTAGTATGGTTCGGCTAGAGGTGCAGTTCTTC. The chain employs TRBV19 and TRBJ2-1; D is unclear. This CDR3 region has 13 residues. The germline V and J ends were trimmed by 3 bases and 12 bases, with 15 bases remaining between them. Germline CDR1 LNHDA, CDR2 SQIVND (reference sequence).

The CDR3 sequence: CAISNGLATGEQFF. DNA of the CDR3: TGTGCCATCAGTAACGGACTAGCAACAGGAGAGCAGTTCTTC. The chain employs TRBV10-3 and TRBJ2-1, with 8 bases fitting TRBD2. The CDR3 loop spans 14 amino acids. Germline V gene data show CDR1 as ENHRY and CDR2 as SYGVKD. Losses at the gene ends were 5 bases for V and 10 bases for J; bases not matched to a gene: 10.

The chain uses TRBV29-1 and TRBJ2-6, with 7 bases lining up with TRBD1. In germline, CDR1 is SQVTM, CDR2 ANQGSEA. This CDR3 comprises 14 residues. V lost 4 bases and J lost 2; bases outside the gene matches: 2. CDR3 sequence: CSVVDRAGANVLTF. CDR3 nucleotide sequence: TGCAGCGTTGTCGACAGGGCTGGGGCCAACGTCCTGACTTTC. Full variable domain (rest looked up from reference TRBV29-1 and TRBJ2-6): SAVISQKPSRDICQRGTSLTIQCQVDSQVTMMFWYRQQPGQSLTLIATANQGSEATYESGFVIDKFPISRPNLTFSTLTVSNMSPEDSSIYLCSVVDRAGANVLTFGAGSRLTVL.

This chain's CDR3 is CASIQGSTRYEQYF. CDR3 DNA sequence: TGTGCCAGCATCCAGGGGTCCACCCGGTACGAGCAGTACTTC. V is TRBV6-1 and J is TRBJ2-7; D is perhaps TRBD1 (6 bases). The germline V gene has CDR1 MNHNS and CDR2 SASEGT. V was cut by 7 bases and J by 4 bases, with 17 bases left in between. This CDR3 is 14 amino acids long.

The chain links TRBV7-2 to TRBJ2-1; 8 positions match TRBD2. Germline CDR1 reads SGHTA; CDR2 reads FQGNSA. The CDR3 has 15 residues. The J segment lost 10 bases and the V segment lost 7 bases, leaving 15 bases of the junction unmatched. CDR3 region: CASTSGGSIRKEQFF. The CDR3 nucleotides are TGTGCCAGCACCTCGGGGGGGTCGATTAGAAAGGAGCAGTTCTTC.